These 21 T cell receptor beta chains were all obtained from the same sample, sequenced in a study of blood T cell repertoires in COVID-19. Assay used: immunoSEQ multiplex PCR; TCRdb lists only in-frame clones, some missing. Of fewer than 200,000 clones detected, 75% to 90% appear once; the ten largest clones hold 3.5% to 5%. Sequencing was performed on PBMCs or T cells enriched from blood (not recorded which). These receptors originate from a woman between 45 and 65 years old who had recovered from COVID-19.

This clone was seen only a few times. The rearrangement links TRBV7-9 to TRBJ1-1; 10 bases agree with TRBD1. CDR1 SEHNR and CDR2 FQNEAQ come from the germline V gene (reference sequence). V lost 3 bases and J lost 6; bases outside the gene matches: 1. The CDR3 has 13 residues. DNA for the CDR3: TGTGCCAGCAGCTTGGGACAGGGGCCTGAAGCTTTCTTT. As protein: CASSLGQGPEAFF.

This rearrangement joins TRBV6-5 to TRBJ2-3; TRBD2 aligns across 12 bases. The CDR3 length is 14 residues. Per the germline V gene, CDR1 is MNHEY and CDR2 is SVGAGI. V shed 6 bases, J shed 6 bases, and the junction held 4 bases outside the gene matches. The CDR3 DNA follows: TGTGCCAGCAGACTAGCGGGGGGCGGGGATACGCAGTATTTT. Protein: CASRLAGGGDTQYF.

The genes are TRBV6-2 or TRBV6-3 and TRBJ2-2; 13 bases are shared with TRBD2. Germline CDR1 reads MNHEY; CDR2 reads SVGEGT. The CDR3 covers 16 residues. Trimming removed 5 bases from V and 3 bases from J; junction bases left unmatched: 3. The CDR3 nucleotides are TGTGCCAGCAGTGATGGACTAGCGGGAGACACCGGGGAGCTGTTTTTT. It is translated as CASSDGLAGDTGELFF.

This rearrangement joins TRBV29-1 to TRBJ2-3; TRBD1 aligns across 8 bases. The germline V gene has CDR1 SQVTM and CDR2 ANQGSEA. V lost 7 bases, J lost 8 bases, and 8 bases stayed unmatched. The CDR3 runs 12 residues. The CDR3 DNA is TGCAGCGGTAGGACAGGGAAAGGTACGCAGTATTTT. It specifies CSGRTGKGTQYF.

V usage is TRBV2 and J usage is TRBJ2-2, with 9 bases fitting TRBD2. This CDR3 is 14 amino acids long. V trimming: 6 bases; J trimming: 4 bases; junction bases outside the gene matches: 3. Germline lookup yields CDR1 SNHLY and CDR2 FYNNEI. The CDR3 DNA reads TGTGCCAGCAGCGAGCGGGGGGCCACCGGGGAGCTGTTTTTT. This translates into CASSERGATGELFF.

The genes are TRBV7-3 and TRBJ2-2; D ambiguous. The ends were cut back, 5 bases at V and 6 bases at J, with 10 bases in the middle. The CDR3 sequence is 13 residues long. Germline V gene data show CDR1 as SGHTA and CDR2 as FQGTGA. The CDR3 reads CASSVQRAGELFF. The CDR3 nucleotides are TGTGCCAGCAGCGTCCAGCGAGCCGGGGAGCTGTTTTTT.

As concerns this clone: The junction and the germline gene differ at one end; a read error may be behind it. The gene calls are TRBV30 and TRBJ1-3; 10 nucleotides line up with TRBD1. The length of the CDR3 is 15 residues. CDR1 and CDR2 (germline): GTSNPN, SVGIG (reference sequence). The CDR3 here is CAWRRSLGGRTGGNF. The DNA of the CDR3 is TGTGCCTGGAGGCGCTCCCTAGGCGGCCGGACAGGGGGAAATTTT.

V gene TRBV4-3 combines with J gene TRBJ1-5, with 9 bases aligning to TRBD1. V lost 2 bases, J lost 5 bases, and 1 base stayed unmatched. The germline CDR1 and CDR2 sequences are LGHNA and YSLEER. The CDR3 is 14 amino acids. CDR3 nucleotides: TGCGCCAGCAGCCAAAGGACAGGGGATCAGCCCCAGCATTTT. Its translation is CASSQRTGDQPQHF.

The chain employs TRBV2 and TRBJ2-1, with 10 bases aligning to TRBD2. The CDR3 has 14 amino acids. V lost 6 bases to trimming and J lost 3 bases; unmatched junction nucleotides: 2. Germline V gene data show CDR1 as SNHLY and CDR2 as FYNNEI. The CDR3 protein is CASRGTSVYNEQFF. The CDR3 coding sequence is TGTGCCAGCAGGGGGACTAGCGTCTACAATGAGCAGTTCTTC.

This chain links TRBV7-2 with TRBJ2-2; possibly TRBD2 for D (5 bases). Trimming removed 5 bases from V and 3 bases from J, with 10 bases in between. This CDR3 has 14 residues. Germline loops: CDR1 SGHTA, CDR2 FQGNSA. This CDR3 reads CASSRTRDTGELFF. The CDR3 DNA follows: TGTGCCAGCAGCCGCACTAGAGACACCGGGGAGCTGTTTTTT.

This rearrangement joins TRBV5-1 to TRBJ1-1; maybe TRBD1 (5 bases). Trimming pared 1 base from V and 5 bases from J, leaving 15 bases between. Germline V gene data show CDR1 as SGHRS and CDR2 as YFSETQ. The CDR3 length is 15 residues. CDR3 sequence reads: CASSLNSREVTEAFF. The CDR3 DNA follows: TGCGCCAGCAGCTTGAACTCCAGGGAAGTGACTGAAGCTTTCTTT.

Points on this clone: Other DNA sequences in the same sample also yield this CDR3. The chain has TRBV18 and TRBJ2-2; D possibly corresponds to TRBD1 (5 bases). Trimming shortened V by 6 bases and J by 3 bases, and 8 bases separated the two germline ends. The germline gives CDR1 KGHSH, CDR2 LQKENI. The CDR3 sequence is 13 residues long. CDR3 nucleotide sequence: TGTGCCAGCTCCCCCAGGGACACCGGGGAGCTGTTTTTT. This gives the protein CASSPRDTGELFF.

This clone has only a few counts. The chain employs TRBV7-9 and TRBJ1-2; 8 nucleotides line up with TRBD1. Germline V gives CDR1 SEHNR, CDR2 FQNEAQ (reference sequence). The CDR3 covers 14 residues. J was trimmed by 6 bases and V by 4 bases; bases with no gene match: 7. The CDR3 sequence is CASSSFDRGDGYTF. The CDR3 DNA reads TGTGCCAGCAGCTCCTTCGACAGGGGAGATGGCTACACCTTC. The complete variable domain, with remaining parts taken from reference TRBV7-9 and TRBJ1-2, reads DTGVSQNPRHKITKRGQNVTFRCDPISEHNRLYWYRQTLGQGPEFLTYFQNEAQLEKSRLLSDRFSAERPKGSFSTLEIQRTEQGDSAMYLCASSSFDRGDGYTFGSGTRLTVV.

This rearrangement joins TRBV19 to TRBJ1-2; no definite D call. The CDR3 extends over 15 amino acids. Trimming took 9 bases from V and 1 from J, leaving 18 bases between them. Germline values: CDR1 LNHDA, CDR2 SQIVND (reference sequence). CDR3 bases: TGTGCCAGCCAGCCCGGGAGACTGCTTAACTATGGCTACACCTTC. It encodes CASQPGRLLNYGYTF.

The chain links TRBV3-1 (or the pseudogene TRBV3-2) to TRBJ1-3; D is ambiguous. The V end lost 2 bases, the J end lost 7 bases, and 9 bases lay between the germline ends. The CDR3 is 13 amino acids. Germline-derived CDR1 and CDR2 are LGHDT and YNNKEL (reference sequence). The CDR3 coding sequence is TGTGCCAGCAGCCAATCAGGAGGGAACACCATATATTTT. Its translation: CASSQSGGNTIYF.

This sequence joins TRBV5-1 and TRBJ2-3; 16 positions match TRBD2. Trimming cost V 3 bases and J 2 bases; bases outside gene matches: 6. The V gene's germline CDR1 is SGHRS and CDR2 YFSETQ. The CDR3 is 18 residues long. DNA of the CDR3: TGCGCCAGCAGCTCGCAGGGACTAGCGGGGGGGCACACAGATACGCAGTATTTT. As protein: CASSSQGLAGGHTDTQYF. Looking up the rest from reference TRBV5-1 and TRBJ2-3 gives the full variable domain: KAGVTQTPRYLIKTRGQQVTLSCSPISGHRSVSWYQQTPGQGLQFLFEYFSETQRNKGNFPGRFSGRQFSNSRSEMNVSTLELGDSALYLCASSSQGLAGGHTDTQYFGPGTRLTVL.

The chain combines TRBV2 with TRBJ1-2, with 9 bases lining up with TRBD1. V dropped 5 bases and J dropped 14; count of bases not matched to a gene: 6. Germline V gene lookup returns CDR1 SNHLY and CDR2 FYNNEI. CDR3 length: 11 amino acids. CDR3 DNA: TGTGCCAGCAGTTACAGGGGGCGGTTAACCTTC. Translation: CASSYRGRLTF. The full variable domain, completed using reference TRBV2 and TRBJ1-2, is EPEVTQTPSHQVTQMGQEVILRCVPISNHLYFYWYRQILGQKVEFLVSFYNNEISEKSEIFDDQFSVERPDGSNFTLKIRSTKLEDSAMYFCASSYRGRLTFGSGTRLTVV.

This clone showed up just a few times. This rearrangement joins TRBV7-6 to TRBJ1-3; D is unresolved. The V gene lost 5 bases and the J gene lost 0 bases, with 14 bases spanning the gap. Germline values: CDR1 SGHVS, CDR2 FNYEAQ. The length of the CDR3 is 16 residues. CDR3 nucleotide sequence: TGTGCCAGCAGCCCAGGTCCCGGCTACTCTGGAAACACCATATATTTT. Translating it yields CASSPGPGYSGNTIYF.

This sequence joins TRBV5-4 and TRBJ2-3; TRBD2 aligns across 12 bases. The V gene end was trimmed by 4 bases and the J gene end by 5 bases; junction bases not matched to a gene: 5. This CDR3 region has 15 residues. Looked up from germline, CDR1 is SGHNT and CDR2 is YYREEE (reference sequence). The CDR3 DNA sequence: TGTGCCAGCAGCCTAGCGGGGGGGCGGGTAGATACGCAGTATTTT. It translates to CASSLAGGRVDTQYF.

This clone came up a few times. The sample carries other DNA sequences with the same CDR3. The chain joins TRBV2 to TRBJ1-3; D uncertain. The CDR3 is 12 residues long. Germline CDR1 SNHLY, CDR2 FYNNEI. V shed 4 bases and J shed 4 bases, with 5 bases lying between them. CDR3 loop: CASSGPGNTIYF. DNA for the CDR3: TGTGCCAGCAGTGGTCCGGGAAACACCATATATTTT.

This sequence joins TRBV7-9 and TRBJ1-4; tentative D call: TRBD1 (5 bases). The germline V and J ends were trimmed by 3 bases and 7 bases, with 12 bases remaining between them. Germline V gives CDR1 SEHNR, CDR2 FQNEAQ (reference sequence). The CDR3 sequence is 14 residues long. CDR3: CASSFPQGGEKLFF. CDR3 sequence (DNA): TGTGCCAGCAGCTTTCCCCAGGGAGGTGAAAAACTGTTTTTT. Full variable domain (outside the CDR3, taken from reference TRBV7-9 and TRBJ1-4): DTGVSQNPRHKITKRGQNVTFRCDPISEHNRLYWYRQTLGQGPEFLTYFQNEAQLEKSRLLSDRFSAERPKGSFSTLEIQRTEQGDSAMYLCASSFPQGGEKLFFGSGTQLSVL.